This TCR beta chain was profiled in a study of blood T cell repertoires in COVID-19. Background on the study: PBMCs, B-cell-depleted T cells, or T cells provided the cDNA or gDNA that made up the material.

Germline CDR1 is MDHEN and CDR2 is SYDVKM. This CDR3 spans 11 amino acids. V shed 8 bases and J shed 4 bases, with 8 bases lying between them. As processed by the authors: For nucleated cells, counts were estimated from reference gene primer amplification. Sequencing used immunoSEQ multiplex PCR; TCRdb keeps in-frame clones, though not all of them. The V and J calls and clone size were taken over from that table, and D and trimming were inferred from the DNA. The table shows over 100,000 clones, with around three quarters occurring only once. The chain links TRBV28 to TRBJ1-2; weak D call: TRBD1 (6 bases). The TCR originated in a human donor in a cohort sampled during active or convalescent COVID-19. The sequenced material came from peripheral blood. Here the CDR3 DNA reads TGTGCCAGCTGGACAGCCTATGGCTACACCTTC. Amino acid sequence: CASWTAYGYTF.